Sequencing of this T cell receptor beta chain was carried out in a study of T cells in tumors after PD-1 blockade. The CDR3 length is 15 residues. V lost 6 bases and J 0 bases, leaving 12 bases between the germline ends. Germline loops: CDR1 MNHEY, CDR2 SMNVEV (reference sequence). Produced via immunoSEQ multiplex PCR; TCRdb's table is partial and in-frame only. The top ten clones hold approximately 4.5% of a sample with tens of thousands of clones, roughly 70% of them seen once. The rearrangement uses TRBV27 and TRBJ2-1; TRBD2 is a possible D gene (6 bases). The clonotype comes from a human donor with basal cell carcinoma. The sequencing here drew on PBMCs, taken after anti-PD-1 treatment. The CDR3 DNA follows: TGTGCCAGCAGAGTAGCGGCGATCTCCTACAATGAGCAGTTCTTC. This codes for CASRVAAISYNEQFF.